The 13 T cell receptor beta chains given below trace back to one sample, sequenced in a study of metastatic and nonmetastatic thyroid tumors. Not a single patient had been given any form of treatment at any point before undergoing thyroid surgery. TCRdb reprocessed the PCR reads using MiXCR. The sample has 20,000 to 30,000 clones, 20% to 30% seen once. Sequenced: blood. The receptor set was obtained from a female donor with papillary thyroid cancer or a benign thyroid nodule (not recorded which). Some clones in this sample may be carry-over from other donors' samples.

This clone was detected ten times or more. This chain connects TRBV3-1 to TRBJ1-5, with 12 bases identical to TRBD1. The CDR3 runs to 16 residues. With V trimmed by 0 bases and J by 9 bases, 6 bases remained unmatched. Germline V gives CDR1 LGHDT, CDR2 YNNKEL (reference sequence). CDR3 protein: CASSQDLGQGAWPQHF. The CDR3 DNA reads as TGTGCCAGCAGCCAAGATCTGGGACAGGGGGCTTGGCCCCAGCATTTT.

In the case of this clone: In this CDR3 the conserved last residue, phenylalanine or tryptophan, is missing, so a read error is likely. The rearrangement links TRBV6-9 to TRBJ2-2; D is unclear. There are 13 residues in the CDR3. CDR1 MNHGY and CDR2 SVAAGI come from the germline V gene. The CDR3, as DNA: TGCGCCAGCATCCAGGCGTACACCGGGGAGCTGTTTTCT. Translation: CASIQAYTGELFS.

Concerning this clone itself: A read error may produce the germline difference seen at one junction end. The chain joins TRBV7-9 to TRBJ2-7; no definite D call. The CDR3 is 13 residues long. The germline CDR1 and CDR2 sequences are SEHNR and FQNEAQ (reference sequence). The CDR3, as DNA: TGTGTCAGCAGAGCAGACATGTTCTACGAGCAGTACTTC. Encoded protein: CVSRADMFYEQYF.

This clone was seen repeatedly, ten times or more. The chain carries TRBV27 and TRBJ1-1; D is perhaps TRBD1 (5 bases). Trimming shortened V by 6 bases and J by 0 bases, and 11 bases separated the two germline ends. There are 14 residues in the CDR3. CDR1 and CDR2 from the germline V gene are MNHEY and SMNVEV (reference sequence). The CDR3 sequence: CASRPGLLNTEAFF. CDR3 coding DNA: TGTGCCAGCAGACCAGGGCTTCTGAACACTGAAGCTTTCTTT.

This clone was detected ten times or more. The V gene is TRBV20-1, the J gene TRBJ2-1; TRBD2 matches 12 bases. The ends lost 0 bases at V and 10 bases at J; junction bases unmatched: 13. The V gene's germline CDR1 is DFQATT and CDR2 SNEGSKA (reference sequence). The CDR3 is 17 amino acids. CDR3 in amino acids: CSARDPLTTSGSNEQFF. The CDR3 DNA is TGCAGTGCTAGAGATCCCCTGACGACTAGCGGGAGCAACGAGCAGTTCTTC.

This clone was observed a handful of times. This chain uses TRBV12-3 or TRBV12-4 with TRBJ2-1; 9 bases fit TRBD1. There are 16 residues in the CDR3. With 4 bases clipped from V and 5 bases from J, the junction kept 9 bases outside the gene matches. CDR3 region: CASSSNRGLVHNEQFF. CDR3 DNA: TGTGCCAGCAGTTCGAACAGGGGGCTGGTTCACAATGAGCAGTTCTTC.

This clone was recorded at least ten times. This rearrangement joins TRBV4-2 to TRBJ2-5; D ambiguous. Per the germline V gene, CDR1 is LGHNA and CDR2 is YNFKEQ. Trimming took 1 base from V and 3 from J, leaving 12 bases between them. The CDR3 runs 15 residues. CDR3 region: CASSQGSRAEETQYF. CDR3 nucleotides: TGTGCCAGCAGCCAAGGATCCCGCGCCGAAGAGACCCAGTACTTC.

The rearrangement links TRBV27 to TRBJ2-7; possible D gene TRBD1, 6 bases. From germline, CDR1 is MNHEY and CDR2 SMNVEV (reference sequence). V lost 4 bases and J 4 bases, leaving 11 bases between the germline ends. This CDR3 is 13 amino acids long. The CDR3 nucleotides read TGTGCCAGCAGTTGGGGCAGGGGTTACGAGCAGTACTTC. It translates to CASSWGRGYEQYF.

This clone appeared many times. The CDR3 here is CASQIQETQYF. Here the CDR3 DNA reads TGTGCCAGCCAAATCCAAGAGACCCAGTACTTC. The genes are TRBV28 and TRBJ2-5; D gene ambiguous. The CDR3 length is 11 residues. The ends were cut back, 8 bases at V and 1 base at J, with 5 bases in the middle. The germline gives CDR1 MDHEN, CDR2 SYDVKM.

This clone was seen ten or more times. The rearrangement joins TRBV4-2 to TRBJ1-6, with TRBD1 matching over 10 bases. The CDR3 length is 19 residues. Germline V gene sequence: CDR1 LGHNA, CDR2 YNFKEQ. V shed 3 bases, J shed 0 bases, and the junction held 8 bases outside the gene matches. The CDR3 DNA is TGTGCCAGCAGCCAGGGACAGGGGACCTCACGCTCCTATAATTCACCCCTCCACTTT. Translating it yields CASSQGQGTSRSYNSPLHF.

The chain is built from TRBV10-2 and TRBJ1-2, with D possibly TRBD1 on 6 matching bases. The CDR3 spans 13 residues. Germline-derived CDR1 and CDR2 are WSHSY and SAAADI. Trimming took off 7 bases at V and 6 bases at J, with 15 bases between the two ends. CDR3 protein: CASTTNRDNGYTF. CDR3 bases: TGCGCCAGCACTACGAACAGGGACAATGGCTACACCTTC.

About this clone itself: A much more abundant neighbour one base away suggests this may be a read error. The CDR3 is CARSLISSDPDTQYF. DNA of the CDR3: TGTGCCAGAAGCTTAATATCTAGCGATCCAGATACGCAGTATTTT. V usage is TRBV11-2 and J usage is TRBJ2-3; D perhaps matches TRBD2 (6 bases). This CDR3 comprises 15 residues. From germline, CDR1 is SGHAT and CDR2 FQNNGV.

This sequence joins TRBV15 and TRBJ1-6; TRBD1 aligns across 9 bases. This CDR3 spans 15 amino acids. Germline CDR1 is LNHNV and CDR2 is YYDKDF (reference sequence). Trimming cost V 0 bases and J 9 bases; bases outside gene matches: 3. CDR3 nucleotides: TGTGCCACCAGCAGAGAGGACAGGGGTCTTTCACCCCTCCACTTT. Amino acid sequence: CATSREDRGLSPLHF.